This TCR beta chain was captured in a study of blood T cell repertoires in COVID-19. As for the study in general: The study drew acute and convalescent COVID-19 samples from the United States, Italy and Spain. PBMCs, B-cell-depleted T cells, or T cells were the source of the cDNA or gDNA that made up the material.

This clone was observed a single time. Germline trimming cut 5 bases from V and 5 bases from J; bases unmatched to any gene: 9. This CDR3 contains 15 residues. Germline CDR1 and CDR2: SGHTA and FQGTGA. As handled by the study authors: Nucleated cell number was recorded as an estimate derived from reference gene primer amplification. Generated by immunoSEQ multiplex PCR, the TCRdb table keeps only in-frame clones and is missing some. The V and J calls and clone size come from that table; D and trimming were worked out from the DNA. The sample carries some 150,000 clones, around 84% recorded once. Cohort assignment relied on participant-reported clinical history.

The chain employs TRBV7-3 and TRBJ2-3, with TRBD2 identical over 8 bases. The sample comprised PBMCs or T cells enriched from blood (not recorded which). The source of this sequence is a man aged 50-59 years who had recovered from COVID-19. For the CDR3, the DNA is TGTGCCAGCAGCGCGGACTCGGGAGGGTTAGATACGCAGTATTTT. Amino acids: CASSADSGGLDTQYF.